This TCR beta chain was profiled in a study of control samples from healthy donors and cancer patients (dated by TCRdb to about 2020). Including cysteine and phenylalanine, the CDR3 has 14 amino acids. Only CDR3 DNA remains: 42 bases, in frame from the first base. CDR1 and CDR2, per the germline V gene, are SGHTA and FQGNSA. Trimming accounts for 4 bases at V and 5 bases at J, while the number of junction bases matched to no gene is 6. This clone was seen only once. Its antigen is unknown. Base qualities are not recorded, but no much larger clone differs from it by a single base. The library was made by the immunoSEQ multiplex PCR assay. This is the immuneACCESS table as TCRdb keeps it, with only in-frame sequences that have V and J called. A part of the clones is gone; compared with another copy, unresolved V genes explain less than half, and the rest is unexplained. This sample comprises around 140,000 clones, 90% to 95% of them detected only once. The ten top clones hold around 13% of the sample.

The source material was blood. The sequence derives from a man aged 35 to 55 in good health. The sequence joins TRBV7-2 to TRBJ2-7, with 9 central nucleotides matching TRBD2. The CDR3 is CASSSYSGRNEQYF. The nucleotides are TGTGCCAGCAGCTCCTACAGCGGGAGGAACGAGCAGTACTTC.